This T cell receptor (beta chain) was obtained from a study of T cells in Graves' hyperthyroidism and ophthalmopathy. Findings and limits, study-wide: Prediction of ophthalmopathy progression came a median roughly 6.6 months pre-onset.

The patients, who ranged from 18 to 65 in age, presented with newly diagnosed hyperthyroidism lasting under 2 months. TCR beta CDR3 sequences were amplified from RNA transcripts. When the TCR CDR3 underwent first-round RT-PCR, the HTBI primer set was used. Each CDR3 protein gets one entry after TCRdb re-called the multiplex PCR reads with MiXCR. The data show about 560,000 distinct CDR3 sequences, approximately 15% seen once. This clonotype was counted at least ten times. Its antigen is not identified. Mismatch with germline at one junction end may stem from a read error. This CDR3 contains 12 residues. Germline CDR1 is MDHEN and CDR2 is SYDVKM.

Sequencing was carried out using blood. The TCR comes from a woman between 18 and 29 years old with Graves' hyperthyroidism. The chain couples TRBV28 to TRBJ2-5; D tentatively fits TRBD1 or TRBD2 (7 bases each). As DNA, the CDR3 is TGTGCCAGCGGGAGGGGGCAAGGGACCCAGTACTTC. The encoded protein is CASGRGQGTQYF.